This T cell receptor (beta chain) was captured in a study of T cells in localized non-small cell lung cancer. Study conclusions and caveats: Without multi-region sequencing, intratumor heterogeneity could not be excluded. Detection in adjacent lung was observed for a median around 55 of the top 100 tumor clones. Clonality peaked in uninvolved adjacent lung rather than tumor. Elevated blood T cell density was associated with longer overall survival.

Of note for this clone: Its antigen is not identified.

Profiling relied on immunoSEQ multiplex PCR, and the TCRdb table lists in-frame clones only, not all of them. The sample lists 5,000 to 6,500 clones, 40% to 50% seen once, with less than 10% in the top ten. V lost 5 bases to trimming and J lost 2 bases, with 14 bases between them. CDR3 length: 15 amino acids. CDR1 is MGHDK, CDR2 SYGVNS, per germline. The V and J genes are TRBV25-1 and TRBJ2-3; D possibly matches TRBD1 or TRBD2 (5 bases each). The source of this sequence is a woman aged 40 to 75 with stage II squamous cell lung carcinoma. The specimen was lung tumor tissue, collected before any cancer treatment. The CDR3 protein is CASSPLGTATDTQYF. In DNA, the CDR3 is TGTGCCAGCAGTCCCCTGGGGACGGCCACAGATACGCAGTATTTT.